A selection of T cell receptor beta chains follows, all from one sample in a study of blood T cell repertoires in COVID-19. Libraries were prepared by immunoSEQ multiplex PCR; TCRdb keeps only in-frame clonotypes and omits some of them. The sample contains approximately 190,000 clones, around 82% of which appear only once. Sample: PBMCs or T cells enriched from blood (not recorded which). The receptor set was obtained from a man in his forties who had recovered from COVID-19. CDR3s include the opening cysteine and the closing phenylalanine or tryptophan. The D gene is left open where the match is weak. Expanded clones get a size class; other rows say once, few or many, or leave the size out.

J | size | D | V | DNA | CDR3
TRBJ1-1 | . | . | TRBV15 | TGTGCCACCAGCAGAGGAGGACAGTTGAACACTGAAGCTTTCTTT | CATSRGGQLNTEAFF
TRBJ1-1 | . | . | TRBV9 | TGTGCCAGCAGCGTAGCTGATCGGGTCGCTGAAGCTTTCTTT | CASSVADRVAEAFF
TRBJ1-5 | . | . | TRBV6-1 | TGTGCCAGCAGTGAAGTAATAGGCGGAAGGCAGCCCCAGCATTTT | CASSEVIGGRQPQHF
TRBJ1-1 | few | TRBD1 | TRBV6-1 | TGTGCCAGCAGTGAAATGGGACAGGCGGGCACTGAAGCTTTCTTT | CASSEMGQAGTEAFF
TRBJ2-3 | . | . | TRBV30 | TGTGCCTGGAGTGTATTCGAGTACAGCGGTTTCGCAGATACGCAGTATTTT | CAWSVFEYSGFADTQYF
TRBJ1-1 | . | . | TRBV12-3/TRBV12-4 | TGTGCCAGCAGTCGGGACACTGACACTGAAGCTTTCTTT | CASSRDTDTEAFF
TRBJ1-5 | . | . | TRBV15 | TGTGCCACCAGTCATTCGTGGGCTAGCAATCAGCCCCAGCATTTT | CATSHSWASNQPQHF
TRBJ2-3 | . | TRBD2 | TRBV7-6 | TGTGCCAGCAGCTCCTTGCGGGGGGTAACTAGCACAGATACGCAGTATTTT | CASSSLRGVTSTDTQYF
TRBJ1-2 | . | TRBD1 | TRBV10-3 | TGTGCCATCAGTGAGGACAGGGGGCCTTATGGCTACACCTTC | CAISEDRGPYGYTF
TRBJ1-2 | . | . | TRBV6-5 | TGTGCCAGCAGTTACTCGAGCGGGGGAGCTAACTATGGCTACACCTTC | CASSYSSGGANYGYTF
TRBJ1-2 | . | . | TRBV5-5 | TGTGCCAGCAGCTTCGACAGGAACCCCTATGGCTACACCTTC | CASSFDRNPYGYTF
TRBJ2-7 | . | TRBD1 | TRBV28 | TGTGCCAGCAGTTTCCCGGACAGGGGACTGGACGAGCAGTACTTC | CASSFPDRGLDEQYF
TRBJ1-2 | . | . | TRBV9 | TGTGCCAGCAGTGGGATGGACAGTGGAAACTATGGCTACACCTTC | CASSGMDSGNYGYTF
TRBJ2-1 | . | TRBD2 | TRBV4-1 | TGCGCCAGCAGCCAAATCGGACTAGCGCGGAATGAGCAGTTCTTC | CASSQIGLARNEQFF
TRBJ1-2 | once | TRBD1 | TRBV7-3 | TGTGCCAGCAGCTTATGGGGTAGGGGGACAGGGCGACCTGGCTACACCTTC | CASSLWGRGTGRPGYTF
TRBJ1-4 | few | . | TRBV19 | TGTGCCAGTAGTATGGGGCGGACAGCAACTAATGAAAAACTGTTTTTT | CASSMGRTATNEKLFF
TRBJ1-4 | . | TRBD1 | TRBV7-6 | TGTGCCAGCAGCTTTGGGGACAGGGATTTGTTTTTT | CASSFGDRDLFF
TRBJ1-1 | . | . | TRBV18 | TGTGCCAGCTCACCAGGGTCCCCAGGGGAGGGCACTGAAGCTTTCTTT | CASSPGSPGEGTEAFF
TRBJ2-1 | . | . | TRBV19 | TGTGCCAGTAGATCCGGAGGAGGTCCTGGCCTCTCCTACAATGAGCAGTTCTTC | CASRSGGGPGLSYNEQFF
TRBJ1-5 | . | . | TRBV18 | TGTGCCAGCTCACCACTGCCCCAGAATAGCAATCAGCCCCAGCATTTT | CASSPLPQNSNQPQHF
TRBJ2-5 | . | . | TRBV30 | TGTGCCTGGGGGCTTGGAGGGACCCAGTACTTC | CAWGLGGTQYF
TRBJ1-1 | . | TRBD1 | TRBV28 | TGTGCCAGCAGTGCCAGACAGGGAGTGAACACTGAAGCTTTCTTT | CASSARQGVNTEAFF
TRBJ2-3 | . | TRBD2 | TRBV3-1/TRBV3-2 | TGTGCCAGCAGCCAACTCCCGGGGGGGCGCACAGATACGCAGTATTTT | CASSQLPGGRTDTQYF
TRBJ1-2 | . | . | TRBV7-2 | TGTGCCAGCTGGGGGGGTGAGAGCTATGGCTACACCTTC | CASWGGESYGYTF
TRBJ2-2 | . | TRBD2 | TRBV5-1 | TGCGCCAGCAGCTTAAACCTAGCGGGGGTCGGCGGGGAGCTGTTTTTT | CASSLNLAGVGGELFF
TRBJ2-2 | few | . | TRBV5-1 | TGCGCCAGCAGGGAGTCTTTGGGGAACACCGGGGAGCTGTTTTTT | CASRESLGNTGELFF
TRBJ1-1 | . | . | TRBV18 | TGTGCCAGCTCACCACGACCGGGGAGGGACACTGAAGCTTTCTTT | CASSPRPGRDTEAFF
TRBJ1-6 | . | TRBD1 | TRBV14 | TGTGCCAGCAGCTCCCGGACAGGGTCCTATAATTCACCCCTCCACTTT | CASSSRTGSYNSPLHF